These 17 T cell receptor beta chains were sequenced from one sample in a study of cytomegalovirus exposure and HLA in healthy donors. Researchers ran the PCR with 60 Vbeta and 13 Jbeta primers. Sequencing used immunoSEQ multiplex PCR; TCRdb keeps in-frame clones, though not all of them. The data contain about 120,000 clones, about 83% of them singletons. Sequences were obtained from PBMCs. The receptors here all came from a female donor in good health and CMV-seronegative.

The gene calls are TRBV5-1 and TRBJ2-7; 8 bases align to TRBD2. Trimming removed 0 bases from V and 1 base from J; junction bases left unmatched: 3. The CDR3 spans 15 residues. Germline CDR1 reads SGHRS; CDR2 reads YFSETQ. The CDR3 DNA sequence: TGCGCCAGCAGCTTGGACGGGGGGGTGTCCTACGAGCAGTACTTC. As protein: CASSLDGGVSYEQYF.

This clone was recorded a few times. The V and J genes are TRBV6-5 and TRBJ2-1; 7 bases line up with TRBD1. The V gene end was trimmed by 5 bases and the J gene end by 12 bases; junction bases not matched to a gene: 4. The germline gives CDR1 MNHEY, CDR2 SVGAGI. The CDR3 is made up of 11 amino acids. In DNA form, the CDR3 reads TGTGCCAGCAGTCACGGGACAGCGCAGTTCTTC. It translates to CASSHGTAQFF.

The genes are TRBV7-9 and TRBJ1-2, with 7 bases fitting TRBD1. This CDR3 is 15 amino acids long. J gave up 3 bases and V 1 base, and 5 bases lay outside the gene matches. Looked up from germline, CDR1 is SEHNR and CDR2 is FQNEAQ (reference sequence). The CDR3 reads CASSLEQGPYYGYTF. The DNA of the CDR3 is TGTGCCAGCAGCTTAGAACAGGGGCCCTACTATGGCTACACCTTC.

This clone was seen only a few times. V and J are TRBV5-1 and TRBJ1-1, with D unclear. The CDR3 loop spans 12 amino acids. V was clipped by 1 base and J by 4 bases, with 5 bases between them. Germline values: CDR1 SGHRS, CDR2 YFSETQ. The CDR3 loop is CASSLSGTEAFF. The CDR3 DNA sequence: TGCGCCAGCAGCTTGTCAGGCACTGAAGCTTTCTTT.

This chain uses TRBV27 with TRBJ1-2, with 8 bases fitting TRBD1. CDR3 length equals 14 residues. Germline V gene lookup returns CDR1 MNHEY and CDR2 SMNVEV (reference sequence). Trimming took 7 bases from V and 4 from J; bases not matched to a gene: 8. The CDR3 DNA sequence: TGTGCCAGCAAGATACAGGGGGACAGCTATGGCTACACCTTC. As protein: CASKIQGDSYGYTF.

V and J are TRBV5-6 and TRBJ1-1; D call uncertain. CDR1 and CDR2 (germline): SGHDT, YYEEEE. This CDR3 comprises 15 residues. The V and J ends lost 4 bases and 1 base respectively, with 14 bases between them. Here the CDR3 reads CASSPRLGRNTEAFF. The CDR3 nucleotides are TGTGCCAGCAGCCCCCGCCTGGGGAGGAACACTGAAGCTTTCTTT.

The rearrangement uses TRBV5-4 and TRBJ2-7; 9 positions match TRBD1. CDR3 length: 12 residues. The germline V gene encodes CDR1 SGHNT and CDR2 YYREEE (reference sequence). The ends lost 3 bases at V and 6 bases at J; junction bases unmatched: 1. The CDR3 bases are TGTGCCAGCAGCTACAGGGGGCGCGAGCAGTACTTC. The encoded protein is CASSYRGREQYF.

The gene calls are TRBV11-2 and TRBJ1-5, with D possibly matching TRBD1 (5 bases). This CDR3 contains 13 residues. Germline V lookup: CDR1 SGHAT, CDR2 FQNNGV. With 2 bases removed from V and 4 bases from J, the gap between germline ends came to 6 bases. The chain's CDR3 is CASSLRTNQPQHF. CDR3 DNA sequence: TGTGCCAGCAGCTTAAGGACAAATCAGCCCCAGCATTTT.

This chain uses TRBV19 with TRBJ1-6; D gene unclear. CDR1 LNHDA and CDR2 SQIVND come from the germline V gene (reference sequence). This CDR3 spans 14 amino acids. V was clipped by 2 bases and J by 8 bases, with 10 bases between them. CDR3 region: CASSIRGEDSPLHF. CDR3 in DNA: TGTGCCAGTAGTATACGGGGAGAGGATTCACCCCTCCACTTT.

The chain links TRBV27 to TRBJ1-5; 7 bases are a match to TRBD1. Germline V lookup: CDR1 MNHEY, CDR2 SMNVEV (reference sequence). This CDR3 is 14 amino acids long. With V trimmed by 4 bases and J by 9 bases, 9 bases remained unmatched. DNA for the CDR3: TGTGCCAGCAGTTCAACACCAGGGGGTTCGCCCCAGCATTTT. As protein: CASSSTPGGSPQHF.

CDR3 amino acids: CASSSGTSGPYEQYF. CDR3 sequence (DNA): TGTGCCAGCAGCTCCGGAACTAGCGGACCATACGAGCAGTACTTC. The genes are TRBV5-6 and TRBJ2-7, with 8 bases aligning to TRBD2. V lost 3 bases and J lost 4; bases outside the gene matches: 9. Germline CDR1 and CDR2: SGHDT and YYEEEE. The CDR3 consists of 15 residues.

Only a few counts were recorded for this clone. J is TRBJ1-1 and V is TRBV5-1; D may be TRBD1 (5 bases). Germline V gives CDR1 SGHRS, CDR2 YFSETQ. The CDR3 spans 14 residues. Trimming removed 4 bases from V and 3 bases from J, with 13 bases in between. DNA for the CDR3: TGCGCCAGCAGCCGAGCAGGGCTGGACACTGAAGCTTTCTTT. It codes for CASSRAGLDTEAFF. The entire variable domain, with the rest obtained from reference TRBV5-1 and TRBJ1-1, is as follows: KAGVTQTPRYLIKTRGQQVTLSCSPISGHRSVSWYQQTPGQGLQFLFEYFSETQRNKGNFPGRFSGRQFSNSRSEMNVSTLELGDSALYLCASSRAGLDTEAFFGQGTRLTVV.

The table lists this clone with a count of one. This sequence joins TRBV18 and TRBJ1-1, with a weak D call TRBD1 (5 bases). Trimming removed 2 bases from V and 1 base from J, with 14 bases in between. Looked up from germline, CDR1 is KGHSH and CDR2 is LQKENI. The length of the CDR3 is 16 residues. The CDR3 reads CASSPMPPGGNTEAFF. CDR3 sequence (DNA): TGTGCCAGCTCACCAATGCCACCCGGGGGGAACACTGAAGCTTTCTTT.

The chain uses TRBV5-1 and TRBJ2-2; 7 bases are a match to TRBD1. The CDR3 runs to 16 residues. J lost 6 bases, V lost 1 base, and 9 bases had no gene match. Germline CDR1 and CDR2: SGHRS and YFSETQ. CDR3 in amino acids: CASSLSQGVQSGELFF. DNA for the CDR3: TGCGCCAGCAGCTTGTCTCAGGGGGTCCAGTCCGGGGAGCTGTTTTTT.

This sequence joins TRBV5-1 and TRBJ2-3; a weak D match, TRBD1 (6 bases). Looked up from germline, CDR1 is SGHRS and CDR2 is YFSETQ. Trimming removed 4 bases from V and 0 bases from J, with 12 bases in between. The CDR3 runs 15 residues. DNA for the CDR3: TGCGCCAGCAGCGCACAGGGCCTTAGCACAGATACGCAGTATTTT. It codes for CASSAQGLSTDTQYF.

CDR3 nucleotide sequence: TGTGCCAGCAGTGAAGCTTCTCCCGAGCTATATGGCTACACCTTC. Its translation: CASSEASPELYGYTF. The genes are TRBV6-1 and TRBJ1-2, with no clear D. CDR3 length equals 15 residues. Germline V gives CDR1 MNHNS, CDR2 SASEGT. Trimming stripped 0 bases from V and 5 bases from J, with 13 bases between.

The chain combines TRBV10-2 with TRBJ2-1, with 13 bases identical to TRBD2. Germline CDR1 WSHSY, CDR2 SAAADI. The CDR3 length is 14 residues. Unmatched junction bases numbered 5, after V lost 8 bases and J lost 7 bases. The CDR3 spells CASHTSGGGNEQFF. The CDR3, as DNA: TGCGCCAGCCATACTAGCGGGGGGGGTAATGAGCAGTTCTTC.